These T cell receptor beta chains were read from a single sample in a study of cytomegalovirus exposure and HLA in healthy donors. Sequencing was performed with immunoSEQ multiplex PCR; in TCRdb, only in-frame clones are kept and a portion is missing. The data contain about 200,000 clones, 65% to 80% of them singletons. Specimen: PBMCs. Receptors were obtained from a girl aged 2-10 years in good health and CMV-seronegative. Both conserved end residues are part of each CDR3. The order of the fields is clone size, V gene, D gene, J gene, CDR3 DNA, CDR3 protein. The D gene is left open where the match is weak. Size tells how often a clone was seen (once, few, many) or the class of an expanded clone, and some rows leave it out.

clone_size: few; v_call: TRBV10-1; d_call: NA; j_call: TRBJ2-1; cdr3_nt: TGCGCCAGCAGTGAGTTTAGCGGTGCCTACAATGAGCAGTTCTTC; cdr3_aa: CASSEFSGAYNEQFF
clone_size: NA; v_call: TRBV27; d_call: TRBD1; j_call: TRBJ1-1; cdr3_nt: TGTGCCAGCAGTCCAGGGACAGCGAGCACTGAAGCTTTCTTT; cdr3_aa: CASSPGTASTEAFF
clone_size: NA; v_call: TRBV27; d_call: TRBD2; j_call: TRBJ2-5; cdr3_nt: TGTGCCAGCAGTCCGAGGACTAGCGGCTTTGGTGGGGAGACCCAGTACTTC; cdr3_aa: CASSPRTSGFGGETQYF
clone_size: NA; v_call: TRBV5-1; d_call: NA; j_call: TRBJ2-2; cdr3_nt: TGCGCCAGCAGCTTGGGACAGAAGAACACCGGGGAGCTGTTTTTT; cdr3_aa: CASSLGQKNTGELFF
clone_size: NA; v_call: TRBV29-1; d_call: TRBD1; j_call: TRBJ2-5; cdr3_nt: TGCAGCGTTGAGGGGGACAGTAAGACCCAGTACTTC; cdr3_aa: CSVEGDSKTQYF
clone_size: once; v_call: TRBV6-5; d_call: NA; j_call: TRBJ2-2; cdr3_nt: TGTGCCAGCAGTTACCGGCTAGCTGGGAACACCGGGGAGCTGTTTTTT; cdr3_aa: CASSYRLAGNTGELFF
clone_size: few; v_call: TRBV6-5; d_call: TRBD1; j_call: TRBJ1-2; cdr3_nt: TGTGCCAGCAGCGGGACAGGGGGACATGGCTACACCTTC; cdr3_aa: CASSGTGGHGYTF
clone_size: NA; v_call: TRBV2; d_call: TRBD1; j_call: TRBJ1-4; cdr3_nt: TGTGCCAGCAGCCGCCTGAGGGGGCTGAATGAAAAACTGTTTTTT; cdr3_aa: CASSRLRGLNEKLFF
clone_size: few; v_call: TRBV7-6; d_call: TRBD1; j_call: TRBJ2-5; cdr3_nt: TGTGCCAGCAGCTCGTACGGGACAGGTCGTGGGGAGACCCAGTACTTC; cdr3_aa: CASSSYGTGRGETQYF
clone_size: NA; v_call: TRBV7-8; d_call: NA; j_call: TRBJ2-3; cdr3_nt: TGTGCCAGCAGCACGGGCACAGATACGCAGTATTTT; cdr3_aa: CASSTGTDTQYF
clone_size: NA; v_call: TRBV7-2; d_call: NA; j_call: TRBJ2-2; cdr3_nt: TGTGCCACCAGGCAGGGGAGACACACCGGGGAGCTGTTTTTT; cdr3_aa: CATRQGRHTGELFF
clone_size: NA; v_call: TRBV7-9; d_call: NA; j_call: TRBJ2-2; cdr3_nt: TGTGCCAGCAGCAGAGGAGCCGAGGGCACCGGGGAGCTGTTTTTT; cdr3_aa: CASSRGAEGTGELFF
clone_size: NA; v_call: TRBV18; d_call: NA; j_call: TRBJ1-2; cdr3_nt: TGTGCCAGCTCACCAAATTTGGGACACTTTTATGGCTACACCTTC; cdr3_aa: CASSPNLGHFYGYTF
clone_size: few; v_call: TRBV9; d_call: NA; j_call: TRBJ2-3; cdr3_nt: TGTGCCAGCAGCGTTGGGGACGGGGGTTGGGGCACAGATACGCAGTATTTT; cdr3_aa: CASSVGDGGWGTDTQYF
clone_size: NA; v_call: TRBV6-5; d_call: NA; j_call: TRBJ2-1; cdr3_nt: TGTGCCAGCAGTTACTCGGGGAGCGCGGGTGAGCAGTTCTTC; cdr3_aa: CASSYSGSAGEQFF
clone_size: NA; v_call: TRBV12-5; d_call: TRBD1; j_call: TRBJ2-7; cdr3_nt: TGTGCTAGTGGTGCAAGGGACAGGGCCCACGAGCAGTACTTC; cdr3_aa: CASGARDRAHEQYF
clone_size: few; v_call: TRBV4-1; d_call: TRBD1; j_call: TRBJ2-5; cdr3_nt: TGCGCCAGCAGCCCCATTCAGGGGGCCGGAGAGACCCAGTACTTC; cdr3_aa: CASSPIQGAGETQYF
clone_size: NA; v_call: TRBV19; d_call: NA; j_call: TRBJ2-5; cdr3_nt: TGTGCCAGTAGTATAACAGGCTGGAGCCCGACACAAGAGACCCAGTACTTC; cdr3_aa: CASSITGWSPTQETQYF
clone_size: NA; v_call: TRBV5-6; d_call: NA; j_call: TRBJ2-4; cdr3_nt: TGTGCCAGCAGCTTGGACGGACACCTAGCCAAAAACATTCAGTACTTC; cdr3_aa: CASSLDGHLAKNIQYF
clone_size: NA; v_call: TRBV27; d_call: NA; j_call: TRBJ2-5; cdr3_nt: TGTGCCAGCAGTTTAGGGGAGGAACCGCGGGAGACCCAGTACTTC; cdr3_aa: CASSLGEEPRETQYF
clone_size: few; v_call: TRBV30; d_call: NA; j_call: TRBJ1-3; cdr3_nt: TGTGCCTGTACGGGGTCTGGAAACACCATATATTTT; cdr3_aa: CACTGSGNTIYF
clone_size: NA; v_call: TRBV30; d_call: NA; j_call: TRBJ1-4; cdr3_nt: TGTGCCTGGAGTCGGGGCGGGGGACAACTGTTTTTT; cdr3_aa: CAWSRGGGQLFF
clone_size: once; v_call: TRBV6-1; d_call: NA; j_call: TRBJ2-5; cdr3_nt: TGTGCCAGCAGTGAAGCGCCGGGAGAGACCCAGTACTTC; cdr3_aa: CASSEAPGETQYF
clone_size: NA; v_call: TRBV6-1; d_call: TRBD1; j_call: TRBJ2-7; cdr3_nt: TGTGCCAGCAGTGAAAGCCATGGACAGGGGGTCGACTTC; cdr3_aa: CASSESHGQGVDF
clone_size: few; v_call: TRBV7-2; d_call: TRBD2; j_call: TRBJ2-7; cdr3_nt: TGTGCCACCCAAGAGCGTAGCGGGAGGGCAGAGCAGTACTTC; cdr3_aa: CATQERSGRAEQYF
clone_size: NA; v_call: TRBV5-1; d_call: TRBD1; j_call: TRBJ2-7; cdr3_nt: TGCGCCAGCAGCTTGGCGACAGGGGGCTACGAGCAGTACTTC; cdr3_aa: CASSLATGGYEQYF
clone_size: NA; v_call: TRBV5-1; d_call: NA; j_call: TRBJ2-7; cdr3_nt: TGCGCCAGCAGTTTCTCAGGGGCGTACGAGCAGTACTTC; cdr3_aa: CASSFSGAYEQYF
clone_size: once; v_call: TRBV7-2; d_call: TRBD2; j_call: TRBJ2-3; cdr3_nt: TGTGCCAGCAGCTTCCAGACTAGCGGGGCTAGCACAGATACGCAGTATTTT; cdr3_aa: CASSFQTSGASTDTQYF
clone_size: NA; v_call: TRBV6-1; d_call: TRBD1; j_call: TRBJ1-2; cdr3_nt: TGTGCCAGCAGTGAGGGACAGAGGAGGAATGGCTACACCTTC; cdr3_aa: CASSEGQRRNGYTF
clone_size: NA; v_call: TRBV2; d_call: TRBD1; j_call: TRBJ1-5; cdr3_nt: TGTGCCAGCAGCCAAGACAGGGACCGTCAGCCCCAGCATTTT; cdr3_aa: CASSQDRDRQPQHF
clone_size: NA; v_call: TRBV7-9; d_call: TRBD2; j_call: TRBJ2-7; cdr3_nt: TGTGCCAGCAGCTTAGTAGGCGGGGGGAGGGAGGGCCGTAACGAGCAGTACTTC; cdr3_aa: CASSLVGGGREGRNEQYF
clone_size: NA; v_call: TRBV5-6; d_call: TRBD2; j_call: TRBJ2-1; cdr3_nt: TGTGCCAGCAGCTTACGGCGGGGGGCGACATACAATGAGCAGTTCTTC; cdr3_aa: CASSLRRGATYNEQFF
clone_size: once; v_call: TRBV4-1; d_call: TRBD1; j_call: TRBJ2-7; cdr3_nt: TGCGCCAGCAGCCAAGCGGGACAGAGTAGCTACGAGCAGTACTTC; cdr3_aa: CASSQAGQSSYEQYF
clone_size: NA; v_call: TRBV18; d_call: NA; j_call: TRBJ2-7; cdr3_nt: TGTGCCAGCTCACCGTCGAGGTCCCACTACGAGCAGTACTTC; cdr3_aa: CASSPSRSHYEQYF
clone_size: NA; v_call: TRBV6-1; d_call: NA; j_call: TRBJ2-7; cdr3_nt: TGTGCCAGCAGTCACAGCTACGAGCAGTACTTC; cdr3_aa: CASSHSYEQYF
clone_size: NA; v_call: TRBV6-5; d_call: NA; j_call: TRBJ1-3; cdr3_nt: TGTGCCAGCAGTTACTCTATGCGGGAATTTGGAAACACCATATATTTT; cdr3_aa: CASSYSMREFGNTIYF
clone_size: NA; v_call: TRBV4-2; d_call: TRBD2; j_call: TRBJ2-7; cdr3_nt: TGTGCCAGCAGCCAAGTACCGGGACTAGCGTCCTCCTACGAGCAGTACTTC; cdr3_aa: CASSQVPGLASSYEQYF
clone_size: NA; v_call: TRBV6-5; d_call: NA; j_call: TRBJ1-1; cdr3_nt: TGTGCCAGCAATGGACATCCGAACACTGAAGCTTTCTTT; cdr3_aa: CASNGHPNTEAFF
clone_size: NA; v_call: TRBV18; d_call: TRBD1; j_call: TRBJ1-1; cdr3_nt: TGTGCCAGCTCACCAGCCGGGACAGGTCGAATGAACACTGAAGCTTTCTTT; cdr3_aa: CASSPAGTGRMNTEAFF
clone_size: NA; v_call: TRBV6-1; d_call: TRBD1; j_call: TRBJ1-6; cdr3_nt: TGTGCCAGCACCCAACAGGGGGAGAACTCACCCCTCCACTTT; cdr3_aa: CASTQQGENSPLHF
clone_size: NA; v_call: TRBV14; d_call: NA; j_call: TRBJ1-1; cdr3_nt: TGTGCCAGCAGCCAACCCGGACAGAGAACTGAAGCTTTCTTT; cdr3_aa: CASSQPGQRTEAFF
clone_size: NA; v_call: TRBV2; d_call: NA; j_call: TRBJ2-1; cdr3_nt: TGTGCCAGGAAGGTTAAACTAGAGTATTCCTACAATGAGCAGTTCTTC; cdr3_aa: CARKVKLEYSYNEQFF
clone_size: NA; v_call: TRBV5-4; d_call: NA; j_call: TRBJ2-6; cdr3_nt: TGTGCCAGCAGCTTAGCAGGGATTTTTTCTGGGGCCAACGTCCTGACTTTC; cdr3_aa: CASSLAGIFSGANVLTF
clone_size: NA; v_call: TRBV18; d_call: TRBD1; j_call: TRBJ1-2; cdr3_nt: TGTGCCAGCTCGTGGGACAGGGGTGGCTACACCTTC; cdr3_aa: CASSWDRGGYTF
clone_size: NA; v_call: TRBV14; d_call: NA; j_call: TRBJ1-2; cdr3_nt: TGTGCCAGCGGAGGGATTTCTGGCTACACCTTC; cdr3_aa: CASGGISGYTF
clone_size: NA; v_call: TRBV2; d_call: NA; j_call: TRBJ1-5; cdr3_nt: TGTGCCAGCAGTGGGGTCGGCAGGCCGGATCAGCCCCAGCATTTT; cdr3_aa: CASSGVGRPDQPQHF
clone_size: NA; v_call: TRBV11-2; d_call: NA; j_call: TRBJ2-2; cdr3_nt: TGTGCCAGCAGCTTTAACCCTACCACCGGGGAGCTGTTTTTT; cdr3_aa: CASSFNPTTGELFF
clone_size: NA; v_call: TRBV25-1; d_call: TRBD2; j_call: TRBJ2-5; cdr3_nt: TGTGCCAGCAGTGCCGGACTAGCGGGAGGAGAGACCCAGTACTTC; cdr3_aa: CASSAGLAGGETQYF
clone_size: NA; v_call: TRBV7-2; d_call: TRBD2; j_call: TRBJ2-1; cdr3_nt: TGTGCCAGCAGCCAGGGGACTAGCGGAAGACGATACAATGAGCAGTTCTTC; cdr3_aa: CASSQGTSGRRYNEQFF
clone_size: NA; v_call: TRBV9; d_call: NA; j_call: TRBJ2-1; cdr3_nt: TGTGCCAGCAGCGGTCCCCGGAAGTCGAGGGCTGAGCAGTTCTTC; cdr3_aa: CASSGPRKSRAEQFF
clone_size: once; v_call: TRBV19; d_call: NA; j_call: TRBJ1-3; cdr3_nt: TGTGCCAGTAGTCCCCAGACAGGCCCCGTCGCGGACACCATATATTTT; cdr3_aa: CASSPQTGPVADTIYF
clone_size: NA; v_call: TRBV7-6; d_call: NA; j_call: TRBJ2-7; cdr3_nt: TGTGCCAGCAGCTTAGCGACAGGAAACGAGCAGTACTTC; cdr3_aa: CASSLATGNEQYF